The 22 T cell receptor beta chains presented below share a single source sample, sequenced in a study of shared clonotypes between healthy human individuals. The assay was immunoSEQ multiplex PCR, and TCRdb's table has in-frame clones only and misses some. The data show roughly 2 million clones, around 95% seen once. Sequencing was carried out using naive CD4+ T cells sorted from blood. Subset in this sample: CD45RA+ positively selected. These receptors all stem from a man aged 18 to 30 in good health.

The chain is built from TRBV6-6 and TRBJ2-4; D not certain. CDR3 size: 10 residues. V dropped 6 bases and J dropped 9 bases, with 6 bases sitting between them. Germline CDR1 reads MNHNY; CDR2 reads SVGAGI (reference sequence). The CDR3 bases are TGTGCCAGCAGCGACACCATTCAGTACTTC. This sequence encodes CASSDTIQYF.

A single count supports this clone. This chain links TRBV4-3 with TRBJ2-7, with no clear D. In germline, CDR1 is LGHNA, CDR2 YSLEER. V lost 0 bases to trimming and J lost 3 bases, with 12 bases between them. The CDR3 is 15 residues long. The CDR3 DNA is TGCGCCAGCAGCCAAGATACTCCGTCCGACTACGAGCAGTACTTC. Amino acid sequence: CASSQDTPSDYEQYF.

The chain carries TRBV7-9 and TRBJ2-5; the D call may be TRBD1 or TRBD2 (5 bases each). The length of the CDR3 is 16 residues. Germline V CDR1 and CDR2: SEHNR, FQNEAQ (reference sequence). V was clipped by 5 bases and J by 5 bases, with 21 bases between them. The DNA for the CDR3 is TGTGCCAGCAGCCCGTACCGGGACCGGGACCGGGAGACCCAGTACTTC. It specifies CASSPYRDRDRETQYF.

This chain links TRBV2 with TRBJ1-2; D remains ambiguous. Deletions cut 5 bases from V and 4 bases from J, with 8 bases between. Per germline, CDR1 SNHLY and CDR2 FYNNEI. The CDR3 is 12 amino acids. CDR3 nucleotides: TGTGCCAGCAGTCTTCAGAGCTATGGCTACACCTTC. Its translation is CASSLQSYGYTF. The full variable domain, in which reference TRBV2 and TRBJ1-2 provide the parts outside the CDR3, is EPEVTQTPSHQVTQMGQEVILRCVPISNHLYFYWYRQILGQKVEFLVSFYNNEISEKSEIFDDQFSVERPDGSNFTLKIRSTKLEDSAMYFCASSLQSYGYTFGSGTRLTVV.

The J gene is TRBJ2-7, the V gene TRBV11-2; D uncertain. The V gene lost 4 bases and the J gene lost 5 bases, with 12 bases spanning the gap. The germline V gene has CDR1 SGHAT and CDR2 FQNNGV. The CDR3 is made up of 13 amino acids. CDR3 protein: CASSSPPADEQYF. CDR3 in DNA: TGTGCCAGCAGCTCCCCCCCCGCGGACGAGCAGTACTTC.

In the case of this clone: Other DNA sequences in the same sample also yield this CDR3. V and J are TRBV18 and TRBJ2-7; D ambiguous. The V gene lost 2 bases and the J gene lost 0 bases, with 8 bases spanning the gap. The CDR3 has 14 amino acids. CDR1 and CDR2 (germline): KGHSH, LQKENI. This chain's CDR3 is CASSPGPSSYEQYF. The CDR3 DNA sequence: TGTGCCAGCTCACCAGGTCCCAGCTCCTACGAGCAGTACTTC.

The chain couples TRBV5-1 to TRBJ2-1, with D possibly being TRBD2 (6 bases). CDR3 length: 16 residues. Germline-derived CDR1 and CDR2 are SGHRS and YFSETQ. V lost 0 bases to trimming and J lost 4 bases, with 14 bases between them. CDR3 loop: CASSLVAAGTYNEQFF. The CDR3 DNA reads as TGCGCCAGCAGCTTGGTGGCTGCGGGGACTTACAATGAGCAGTTCTTC.

With regard to this clone: The junction and the germline gene differ at one end; a read error may be behind it. The same CDR3 also results from other DNA sequences found in this sample. The gene calls are TRBV7-7 and TRBJ2-5, with 10 bases that match TRBD2. This CDR3 contains 15 residues. Germline values: CDR1 SSHAT, CDR2 FNYEAQ (reference sequence). The CDR3 coding sequence is TGTGCTAGCAGCTTGGGCCTAGCGGGAGTAGAGACCCAGTACTTC. It codes for CASSLGLAGVETQYF.

This chain links TRBV2 with TRBJ1-5, with D tentatively TRBD1 (5 bases). This CDR3 has 14 amino acids. V was shortened by 4 bases and J by 1 base, with 8 bases between the two germline ends. Germline loops: CDR1 SNHLY, CDR2 FYNNEI. The CDR3 nucleotides are TGTGCCAGCAGTGGCAGGGACAGCAATCAGCCCCAGCATTTT. Translating gives CASSGRDSNQPQHF. The complete variable domain, with remaining parts taken from reference TRBV2 and TRBJ1-5, reads EPEVTQTPSHQVTQMGQEVILRCVPISNHLYFYWYRQILGQKVEFLVSFYNNEISEKSEIFDDQFSVERPDGSNFTLKIRSTKLEDSAMYFCASSGRDSNQPQHFGDGTRLSIL.

This chain uses TRBV5-4 with TRBJ2-7, with 9 positions matching TRBD1. The CDR3 runs to 15 residues. Germline CDR1 and CDR2: SGHNT and YYREEE (reference sequence). Unmatched junction bases numbered 6, after V lost 0 bases and J lost 5 bases. Here the CDR3 reads CASSLGGTGSNEQYF. CDR3 DNA: TGTGCCAGCAGCTTGGGTGGGACAGGGAGTAACGAGCAGTACTTC.

The chain carries TRBV5-4 and TRBJ1-1; 7 bases align to TRBD1. This CDR3 region has 14 residues. V was clipped by 7 bases and J by 0 bases; unmatched bases: 6. CDR1 is SGHNT and CDR2 is YYREEE in the germline V gene (reference sequence). The CDR3 protein is CASGGDSMNTEAFF. CDR3 in DNA: TGTGCCAGCGGGGGGGACAGTATGAACACTGAAGCTTTCTTT.

The gene calls are TRBV7-9 and TRBJ1-6, with D tentatively TRBD1 (6 bases). This CDR3 contains 13 residues. V lost 3 bases, J lost 11 bases, and 11 bases lay in between. Germline V CDR1 and CDR2: SEHNR, FQNEAQ (reference sequence). The CDR3 reads CASSFSGQTPLHF. The DNA of the CDR3 is TGTGCCAGCAGCTTTAGTGGACAGACACCCCTCCACTTT.

V and J are TRBV5-1 and TRBJ1-2; a possible D gene is TRBD1 (5 bases). CDR3 length: 14 residues. Germline V gene lookup returns CDR1 SGHRS and CDR2 YFSETQ. Trimming left V 1 base short and J 7 bases short, with 14 bases between. CDR3 in DNA: TGCGCCAGCAGCTTGCAGGGCCAGGGCACTGGCTACACCTTC. Translated: CASSLQGQGTGYTF.

The chain combines TRBV10-2 with TRBJ1-2; 9 bases are shared with TRBD1. This CDR3 is built from 15 residues. The ends lost 6 bases at V and 2 bases at J; junction bases unmatched: 7. Germline CDR1 reads WSHSY; CDR2 reads SAAADI. The CDR3 bases are TGCGCCAGCAGAGACACCGGGACAGGGAACTATGGCTACACCTTC. It translates to CASRDTGTGNYGYTF.

Turning to this clone: One end of the junction varies from germline; a read error may be responsible. The CDR3 bases are TGTGCCCTCAGCCGGGACAGGGCTGGAGATACGCAGTATTTT. Translating it yields CALSRDRAGDTQYF. This chain joins TRBV10-3 and TRBJ2-3; 9 bases fit TRBD1. The germline gives CDR1 ENHRY, CDR2 SYGVKD. CDR3 length: 14 residues.

J is TRBJ1-2 and V is TRBV6-1, with TRBD1 identical over 7 bases. With 7 bases clipped from V and 4 bases from J, the junction kept 6 bases outside the gene matches. The CDR3 is made up of 13 amino acids. Germline CDR1 MNHNS, CDR2 SASEGT. The chain's CDR3 is CASTRTGLYGYTF. The DNA of the CDR3 is TGTGCCAGCACAAGGACAGGCCTCTATGGCTACACCTTC.

As to this clone: The sample contains more than one DNA sequence encoding this CDR3. The chain is built from TRBV2 and TRBJ1-1; D is undetermined. The germline V and J ends were trimmed by 4 bases and 1 base, with 7 bases remaining between them. The germline V gene encodes CDR1 SNHLY and CDR2 FYNNEI. The length of the CDR3 is 13 residues. The CDR3 DNA reads as TGTGCCAGCAGTGTTGGTGGGAACACTGAAGCTTTCTTT. Residues: CASSVGGNTEAFF.

The chain combines TRBV9 with TRBJ2-3; 9 positions match TRBD2. The junction had 9 bases not matched to a gene; V was cut back by 3 bases and J by 4 bases. CDR1 is SGDLS, CDR2 YYNGEE, per germline. The CDR3 sequence is 16 residues long. CDR3 loop: CASSDNLGLAADTQYF. In nucleotides, the CDR3 is TGTGCCAGCAGCGATAACTTGGGACTAGCCGCAGATACGCAGTATTTT.

Concerning this clone: Within the sample, other DNA sequences also encode this same CDR3. V usage is TRBV6-6 and J usage is TRBJ2-5, with no clear D. The CDR3 has 11 residues. V was pared by 5 bases and J by 1 base, with 2 bases between. Germline V gene data show CDR1 as MNHNY and CDR2 as SVGAGI (reference sequence). CDR3: CASSAQETQYF. The CDR3 DNA reads as TGTGCCAGCAGTGCCCAAGAGACCCAGTACTTC.

J is TRBJ2-1 and V is TRBV10-2; D is undetermined. The CDR3 consists of 12 residues. V lost 2 bases and J lost 7, with 6 bases in between. Germline V gene lookup returns CDR1 WSHSY and CDR2 SAAADI. CDR3 nucleotide sequence: TGCGCCAGCAGTGAGACTTATAATGAGCAGTTCTTC. Translation gives CASSETYNEQFF.

The rearrangement joins TRBV5-1 to TRBJ2-7; unclear D gene. The CDR3 contains 15 residues. CDR1 and CDR2 from the germline V gene are SGHRS and YFSETQ. V lost 1 base to trimming and J lost 1 base, with 12 bases between them. CDR3 nucleotides: TGCGCCAGCAGCTTGAGGAGTGATTGGTCCTACGAGCAGTACTTC. Translation gives CASSLRSDWSYEQYF.

The gene calls are TRBV6-5 and TRBJ2-5; 8 bases fit TRBD1. J gave up 4 bases and V 4 bases, and 8 bases lay outside the gene matches. Germline V gene lookup returns CDR1 MNHEY and CDR2 SVGAGI. The CDR3 totals 15 residues. CDR3 bases: TGTGCCAGCAGTTCACAACAGGGGGTCGGAGAGACCCAGTACTTC. It translates to CASSSQQGVGETQYF.